These 23 T cell receptor beta chains were all obtained from the same sample, sequenced in a study of early T cells in non-severe SARS-CoV-2 infection. Each CDR3 protein is one row after TCRdb ran MiXCR on the 5' RACE reads. Among tens of thousands of distinct CDR3 sequences listed, approximately 13% were seen once. What was sequenced was whole blood. The receptors were gathered from an adult who was a healthcare worker with PCR-confirmed SARS-CoV-2 infection or an uninfected control (not recorded which).

The table lists this clonotype with a count of one. This sequence joins TRBV5-1 and TRBJ2-7; either TRBD1 or TRBD2 may fit D (5 bases each). The CDR3 totals 14 residues. Germline CDR1 SGHRS, CDR2 YFSETQ. Trimming removed 3 bases at V and 7 bases at J, with 17 bases between. The CDR3 DNA reads TGCGCCAGCAGCTCAGGGACCCCCCCTTTGGAGCAGTACTTC. As protein: CASSSGTPPLEQYF.

This clonotype has a handful of counts. The J gene is TRBJ2-1, the V gene TRBV19; D is uncertain. This CDR3 region has 16 residues. Per germline, CDR1 LNHDA and CDR2 SQIVND (reference sequence). Trimming stripped 3 bases from V and 2 bases from J, with 14 bases between. The CDR3 sequence: CASSMSARRPYNEQFF. As DNA, the CDR3 is TGTGCCAGTAGTATGTCGGCTAGGCGCCCCTACAATGAGCAGTTCTTC. The whole variable domain, filled in from reference TRBV19 and TRBJ2-1, reads DGGITQSPKYLFRKEGQNVTLSCEQNLNHDAMYWYRQDPGQGLRLIYYSQIVNDFQKGDIAEGYSVSREKKESFPLTVTSAQKNPTAFYLCASSMSARRPYNEQFFGPGTRLTVL.

The J gene is TRBJ1-4, the V gene TRBV20-1; no reliable D call. V was pared by 3 bases and J by 8 bases, with 7 bases between. The germline gives CDR1 DFQATT, CDR2 SNEGSKA (reference sequence). This CDR3 region has 11 residues. CDR3 DNA: TGCAGTGCTAGTTTAGGGGAAAAACTGTTTTTT. This translates into CSASLGEKLFF.

This clonotype was counted between two and nine times. This sequence joins TRBV10-3 and TRBJ1-2; D possibly corresponds to TRBD1 (5 bases). V was pared by 6 bases and J by 3 bases, with 14 bases between. The CDR3 is 14 amino acids. The germline gives CDR1 ENHRY, CDR2 SYGVKD. The CDR3 reads CAIRGTAGDYGYTF. The CDR3 DNA sequence: TGTGCCATCAGGGGGACTGCCGGGGACTATGGCTACACCTTC.

The chain uses TRBV30 and TRBJ2-7, with D possibly TRBD2 on 5 matching bases. V was clipped by 2 bases and J by 7 bases, with 15 bases between them. This CDR3 contains 13 residues. CDR1 and CDR2 from the germline V gene are GTSNPN and SVGIG (reference sequence). The CDR3 reads CAWSRGQEVEQYF. DNA for the CDR3: TGTGCCTGGAGTCGAGGGCAAGAGGTTGAGCAGTACTTC. Full variable domain (rest looked up from reference TRBV30 and TRBJ2-7): SQTIHQWPATLVQPVGSPLSLECTVEGTSNPNLYWYRQAAGRGLQLLFYSVGIGQISSEVPQNLSASRPQDRQFILSSKKLLLSDSGFYLCAWSRGQEVEQYFGPGTRLTVT.

This clonotype was seen more than once but under ten times. The genes are TRBV12-3 or TRBV12-4 and TRBJ1-6; D uncertain. The CDR3 sequence is 14 residues long. With 5 bases removed from V and 7 bases from J, the gap between germline ends came to 12 bases. The CDR3 here is CASSPLPKNSPLHF. CDR3 sequence (DNA): TGTGCCAGCAGTCCGCTACCCAAGAATTCACCCCTCCACTTT.

This clonotype came up many times. The chain carries TRBV5-5 and TRBJ1-2, with D unclear. The V gene lost 0 bases and the J gene lost 2 bases, with 8 bases spanning the gap. This CDR3 is built from 14 residues. Germline CDR1 SGHKS, CDR2 YYEKEE (reference sequence). The CDR3 sequence is CASSLAMGNYGYTF. The CDR3 bases are TGTGCCAGCAGCTTGGCGATGGGAAACTATGGCTACACCTTC.

Written as DNA, the CDR3 is TGTGCCATCAGTGTCTCGGGGGTCTATGGCTACACCTTC. The encoded protein is CAISVSGVYGYTF. This chain uses TRBV10-3 with TRBJ1-2; tentative D call: TRBD1 (5 bases). V gave up 4 bases and J gave up 4 bases, with 10 bases separating them. The CDR3 totals 13 residues. Germline V gene sequence: CDR1 ENHRY, CDR2 SYGVKD.

This clonotype was counted at least ten times. The chain combines TRBV7-9 with TRBJ2-3, with D maybe TRBD1 (5 bases). This CDR3 spans 16 amino acids. CDR1 and CDR2 (germline): SEHNR, FQNEAQ (reference sequence). V was trimmed by 0 bases and J by 2 bases, leaving 12 bases between them. DNA for the CDR3: TGTGCCAGCAGCTTAGCGACAGTTCCCCTCACAGATACGCAGTATTTT. It encodes CASSLATVPLTDTQYF.

This clonotype was counted many times. This chain connects TRBV24-1 to TRBJ1-1; TRBD1 matches at 9 bases. Germline CDR1 reads KGHDR; CDR2 reads SFDVKD. V lost 3 bases, J lost 5 bases, and 6 bases stayed unmatched. This CDR3 has 15 amino acids. The CDR3 DNA is TGTGCCACCAGTGATCCACGGACAGGGGTTACTGAAGCTTTCTTT. Translation: CATSDPRTGVTEAFF.

This clonotype was found a few times. V gene TRBV2 combines with J gene TRBJ2-1, with 10 bases aligning to TRBD1. CDR1 is SNHLY, CDR2 FYNNEI, per germline. The J segment lost 3 bases and the V segment lost 10 bases, leaving 12 bases of the junction unmatched. This CDR3 spans 16 amino acids. In nucleotides, the CDR3 is TGTGCCAACCTCCTTCCAGGGACAGGGGACTACAATGAGCAGTTCTTC. Encoded protein: CANLLPGTGDYNEQFF.

This clonotype has at least ten counts. The chain employs TRBV24-1 and TRBJ2-1, with 8 nucleotides matching TRBD2. This CDR3 region has 15 residues. Germline CDR1 and CDR2: KGHDR and SFDVKD. V shed 7 bases, J shed 4 bases, and the junction held 8 bases outside the gene matches. This chain's CDR3 is CATSRGGPMYNEQFF. The CDR3 region has the DNA TGTGCCACCAGCCGGGGGGGTCCAATGTACAATGAGCAGTTCTTC.

The chain uses TRBV30 and TRBJ1-1; D uncertain. Trimming cost V 0 bases and J 1 base, with 3 bases left between them. CDR3 length: 12 residues. The germline V gene encodes CDR1 GTSNPN and CDR2 SVGIG (reference sequence). Here the CDR3 reads CAWSVTNTEAFF. CDR3 nucleotide sequence: TGTGCCTGGAGTGTTACGAACACTGAAGCTTTCTTT.

This clonotype was detected ten times or more. The V gene is TRBV24-1, the J gene TRBJ2-1; D remains unclear. Trimming pared 6 bases from V and 5 bases from J, leaving 13 bases between. The CDR3 extends over 14 amino acids. The germline V gene encodes CDR1 KGHDR and CDR2 SFDVKD. The CDR3 DNA reads TGTGCCACCAGTTTGACCGGTGGGGACAATGAGCAGTTCTTC. It specifies CATSLTGGDNEQFF.

This clonotype was recorded many times. The chain carries TRBV18 and TRBJ2-1, with D perhaps matching TRBD1 or TRBD2 (6 bases each). The CDR3 sequence is 15 residues long. CDR1 and CDR2 (germline): KGHSH, LQKENI. V lost 0 bases to trimming and J lost 2 bases, with 8 bases between them. For the CDR3, the DNA is TGTGCCAGCTCACCACCGGGGGGCCCCTACAATGAGCAGTTCTTC. Residues: CASSPPGGPYNEQFF.

The sample holds many counts of this clonotype. The V gene is TRBV4-1, the J gene TRBJ1-1, with no clear D. Trimming took off 4 bases at V and 4 bases at J, with 16 bases between the two ends. CDR1 MGHRA and CDR2 YSYEKL come from the germline V gene. The CDR3 spans 15 residues. In nucleotides, the CDR3 is TGCGCCAGCAGCCTTCAAGCCCAAGCGGGCACTGAAGCTTTCTTT. Translation gives CASSLQAQAGTEAFF.

The V and J genes are TRBV4-1 and TRBJ2-5, with 7 bases aligning to TRBD2. Germline lookup yields CDR1 MGHRA and CDR2 YSYEKL. This CDR3 is built from 15 residues. The junction had 5 bases not matched to a gene; V was cut back by 3 bases and J by 1 base. DNA of the CDR3: TGCGCCAGCAGCCAGGCGCGGGAGATCCAAGAGACCCAGTACTTC. Translating it yields CASSQAREIQETQYF.

The chain employs TRBV7-9 and TRBJ2-3; tentatively, D is TRBD2 (7 bases). The CDR3 is 19 residues long. CDR1 and CDR2 (germline): SEHNR, FQNEAQ (reference sequence). With 3 bases removed from V and 0 bases from J, the gap between germline ends came to 22 bases. In nucleotides, the CDR3 is TGTGCCAGCAGCTTCCCCCTAGGCCGGGGGGCCCTGAGCACAGATACGCAGTATTTT. Translating it yields CASSFPLGRGALSTDTQYF.

This clonotype was counted between two and nine times. This rearrangement joins TRBV20-1 to TRBJ2-3, with 7 positions matching TRBD1. CDR3 length: 14 residues. In germline, CDR1 is DFQATT, CDR2 SNEGSKA (reference sequence). The V segment lost 3 bases and the J segment 2 bases; nucleotides outside the gene matches: 5. The CDR3 DNA is TGCAGTGCTAGGCCGACAGGGTACACAGATACGCAGTATTTT. Translated, it gives CSARPTGYTDTQYF.

This clonotype was seen ten or more times. The rearrangement uses TRBV29-1 and TRBJ2-3; 8 nucleotides match TRBD2. The ends lost 5 bases at V and 4 bases at J; junction bases unmatched: 5. Germline CDR1 is SQVTM and CDR2 is ANQGSEA. This CDR3 comprises 13 residues. The CDR3 DNA sequence: TGCAGCGTTATTCCGGGGGGGGCAGATACGCAGTATTTT. Translation: CSVIPGGADTQYF.

This clonotype was counted between two and nine times. This sequence joins TRBV18 and TRBJ1-1; D is undetermined. The germline CDR1 and CDR2 sequences are KGHSH and LQKENI. Trimming took 2 bases from V and 1 from J, leaving 8 bases between them. CDR3 size: 14 residues. The DNA of the CDR3 is TGTGCCAGCTCACCAATTCCGAGGAACACTGAAGCTTTCTTT. Translated: CASSPIPRNTEAFF.

The chain has TRBV13 and TRBJ1-1, with no clear D. Germline V gives CDR1 PRHDT, CDR2 FYEKMQ (reference sequence). This CDR3 region has 15 residues. V was pared by 5 bases and J by 1 base, with 14 bases between. The CDR3 protein is CASSPLGSRNTEAFF. The CDR3 DNA follows: TGTGCCAGCAGCCCCCTGGGGTCAAGGAACACTGAAGCTTTCTTT.

This clonotype was recorded a few times. The V gene is TRBV6-4, the J gene TRBJ1-2; D is unclear. This CDR3 spans 14 amino acids. CDR1 is MRHNA, CDR2 SNTAGT, per germline. V lost 3 bases and J lost 2, with 10 bases in between. DNA for the CDR3: TGTGCCAGCAGTGAGTGGCCCCGGAACTATGGCTACACCTTC. Translating it yields CASSEWPRNYGYTF.